The clone carrying this T cell receptor (beta chain) came up a few times. The data were taken from a study of blood T cell repertoires in COVID-19. The overall study: Both acute and convalescent COVID-19 samples were obtained from the United States, Italy and Spain. Sources were T cells, B-cell-depleted T cells, or PBMCs; the material itself was cDNA or gDNA.

CDR3 length: 15 residues. Unmatched junction bases numbered 7, after V lost 4 bases and J lost 6 bases. Germline lookup yields CDR1 SGDLS and CDR2 YYNGEE. Original methodology: Cell counts per sample came from amplifying reference gene primers. Sequencing was performed with immunoSEQ multiplex PCR; in TCRdb, only in-frame clones are kept and a portion is missing. D and trimming were read from the DNA, whereas the V and J calls and clone size are those reported in that table. The repertoire holds about 40,000 clones, with around 83% as singletons. The sequence was collected from a woman aged 60-75 years with acute or convalescent COVID-19. The sample comprised peripheral blood. The rearrangement uses TRBV9 and TRBJ1-6, with 7 bases fitting TRBD1. In DNA form, the CDR3 reads TGTGCCAGCAGCTCAGGGGGGAGCCTTAATTCACCCCTCCACTTT. It specifies CASSSGGSLNSPLHF.